The T cell receptor (beta chain) described here comes from a study of beta chain features in type 1 diabetes. General observations from the study: Although PCR might favor shorter templates, it would do so equally in patients and controls. In every one of the four CD4+ subsets, TCRB CDR3s were moderately but significantly shorter in Type 1 diabetes patients. For patients, the naive, central memory and Treg TCRB repertoires appeared more alike than for healthy donors.

The CDR3 has 15 residues. J lost 6 bases, V lost 1 base, and 9 bases had no gene match. Germline V lookup: CDR1 SGHNT, CDR2 YYREEE (reference sequence). Naive, central memory, regulatory and stem cell-like memory cells within the CD4+ compartment were sorted using CD45RO/CCR7/CD25/CD127/CD95/CD27. Expressed TCRB transcripts were sequenced because the isolated RNA had all been reverse transcribed beforehand. Here immunoSEQ multiplex PCR was the method, and the copy in TCRdb shows in-frame clones only, minus some. The table includes some 240,000 clones, roughly a tenth detected once. To note about this clone: Its cognate antigen is unknown.

The sequencing sample was made of central memory CD4+ T cells from blood. The receptor comes from a man between 18 and 29 years old in good health. The chain carries TRBV5-4 and TRBJ2-7; 8 bases line up with TRBD1. CDR3 protein: CASSLSEWTGREQYF. The CDR3 bases are TGTGCCAGCAGCTTGTCTGAATGGACAGGGCGCGAGCAGTACTTC.